This T cell receptor beta chain was identified in a study of CD8+CD57+ T cells in acquired aplastic anemia. Study-level findings and limits: Found in both controls and patients were approximately 31 CD8+ CDR3 sequences.

Those patients picked for sequencing had displayed CD8+CD57+ cell expansion on flow cytometry. For CDR3 and TCR beta VDJ profiling, genomic DNA was the template used. From the reads, TCRdb called clonotypes with MiXCR, one entry per CDR3 protein. In the table there are some 200,000 distinct CDR3 sequences, approximately 65% of which are singletons. This clonotype came up many times. Antigen specificity is unknown. The CDR3 runs 15 residues. Germline V CDR1 and CDR2: SGHDT, YYEEEE. The trim removed 0 bases at V and 1 base at J, leaving 3 bases unmatched. The sequenced sample consisted of sorted CD4+, CD8+, or CD8+CD57+ T cells (not recorded which) from PBMCs. The sequence came from a human donor with aplastic anemia. V gene TRBV5-6 combines with J gene TRBJ1-1; TRBD1 aligns across 7 bases. The CDR3 coding sequence is TGTGCCAGCAGCTTGGTCGGGACAGCGAACACTGAAGCTTTCTTT. It translates to CASSLVGTANTEAFF.